This T cell receptor (beta chain) derives from a study of CD8+ T cells in alopecia areata. The sample's treatment: oral pan-JAK inhibitor, 5-10 mg twice daily. A remark on this clone: Its antigen remains unknown.

Extraction and reverse transcription of RNA yielded cDNA as the sequencing template. Using immunoSEQ multiplex PCR, the repertoire was profiled, and TCRdb retains in-frame clones only, with some absent. This sample has approximately 210,000 clones, with approximately 67% found just once. Overall study findings and caveats: The study found tofacitinib significantly decreased scalp clonality and expanded CD8+ clones among the top 100. Scalp data also include sequences from resident alphabeta T cells of normal skin.

Per germline, CDR1 SQVTM and CDR2 ANQGSEA. Between the trimmed V and J ends, which lost 3 bases and 5 bases, there was a span of 7 bases. This CDR3 comprises 11 residues. This clonotype originated in a human donor with alopecia areata. Sample: CD4+ T cells sorted from blood, taken at week 44, from a patient treated with tofacitinib. The chain joins TRBV29-1 to TRBJ1-2; perhaps TRBD1 as D (6 bases). In nucleotides, the CDR3 is TGCAGCGTTGACCAGGGGTATGGCTACACCTTC. Residues: CSVDQGYGYTF. Complete variable domain (other parts from reference TRBV29-1 and TRBJ1-2): SAVISQKPSRDICQRGTSLTIQCQVDSQVTMMFWYRQQPGQSLTLIATANQGSEATYESGFVIDKFPISRPNLTFSTLTVSNMSPEDSSIYLCSVDQGYGYTFGSGTRLTVV.